These 11 T cell receptor beta chains were all obtained from the same sample, sequenced in a study of OX40 agonist ivuxolimab in advanced cancers. Produced via immunoSEQ multiplex PCR; TCRdb's table is partial and in-frame only. The sample holds about 85,000 clones, around 87% seen once. The sequencing used CD4+ or CD8+ T cells sorted from blood, collected in a trial of the OX40 agonist ivuxolimab. Receptors were obtained from an adult with an advanced solid tumor such as melanoma, head and neck, liver or kidney cancer.

The chain couples TRBV5-1 to TRBJ1-1; tentatively, D is TRBD1 (5 bases). CDR3 length: 13 residues. Germline loops: CDR1 SGHRS, CDR2 YFSETQ. V was clipped by 4 bases and J by 4 bases, with 11 bases between them. The CDR3 protein is CASSADRGTEAFF. The CDR3 DNA reads as TGCGCCAGCAGCGCCGACAGAGGCACTGAAGCTTTCTTT.

The V gene is TRBV30, the J gene TRBJ2-5; 9 bases agree with TRBD1. The V gene's germline CDR1 is GTSNPN and CDR2 SVGIG (reference sequence). The CDR3 is 15 amino acids. V lost 3 bases and J lost 1; bases outside the gene matches: 6. CDR3 protein: CAWRGQGTPQETQYF. For the CDR3, the DNA is TGTGCCTGGAGAGGACAGGGGACACCCCAAGAGACCCAGTACTTC.

This clone is a singleton in its sample. The chain links TRBV18 to TRBJ1-1; D is unresolved. Trimming stripped 2 bases from V and 3 bases from J, with 10 bases between. Germline CDR1 and CDR2: KGHSH and LQKENI. The CDR3 has 14 residues. CDR3 residues: CASSPGQSHTEAFF. In DNA form, the CDR3 reads TGTGCCAGCTCACCAGGGCAGAGCCACACTGAAGCTTTCTTT.

This clone turned up a few times. The chain carries TRBV28 and TRBJ1-1, with TRBD1 as a possible D gene (6 bases). V was shortened by 5 bases and J by 0 bases, with 16 bases between the two germline ends. Per germline, CDR1 MDHEN and CDR2 SYDVKM. The CDR3 covers 16 residues. CDR3 protein: CASSTFRGAMNTEAFF. CDR3 nucleotides: TGTGCCAGCAGTACATTTCGGGGGGCCATGAACACTGAAGCTTTCTTT.

This chain joins TRBV19 and TRBJ2-7; D possibly corresponds to TRBD1 (6 bases). Germline V gene data show CDR1 as LNHDA and CDR2 as SQIVND (reference sequence). This CDR3 contains 15 residues. With 6 bases removed from V and 3 bases from J, the gap between germline ends came to 18 bases. This CDR3 is CASSKTPRGVYEQYF. CDR3 in DNA: TGTGCCAGTAGCAAAACCCCCAGGGGAGTCTACGAGCAGTACTTC. The full variable domain, with the rest looked up from reference TRBV19 and TRBJ2-7, is DGGITQSPKYLFRKEGQNVTLSCEQNLNHDAMYWYRQDPGQGLRLIYYSQIVNDFQKGDIAEGYSVSREKKESFPLTVTSAQKNPTAFYLCASSKTPRGVYEQYFGPGTRLTVT.

This clone was found a few times. J is TRBJ2-5 and V is TRBV28; D not resolved. CDR1 MDHEN and CDR2 SYDVKM come from the germline V gene. Trimming cost V 5 bases and J 3 bases, with 4 bases left between them. The CDR3 totals 11 residues. The CDR3 is CASSAEETQYF. The CDR3 DNA reads TGTGCCAGCAGTGCCGAAGAGACCCAGTACTTC.

The chain combines TRBV19 with TRBJ1-5; D unresolved. V was pared by 5 bases and J by 5 bases, with 10 bases between. In germline, CDR1 is LNHDA, CDR2 SQIVND (reference sequence). CDR3 length: 13 amino acids. The CDR3: CASSPWDDQPQHF. CDR3 bases: TGTGCCAGTAGTCCCTGGGATGATCAGCCCCAGCATTTT. The full variable domain, with the rest looked up from reference TRBV19 and TRBJ1-5, is DGGITQSPKYLFRKEGQNVTLSCEQNLNHDAMYWYRQDPGQGLRLIYYSQIVNDFQKGDIAEGYSVSREKKESFPLTVTSAQKNPTAFYLCASSPWDDQPQHFGDGTRLSIL.

The J gene is TRBJ1-5, the V gene TRBV6-1; a possible D gene is TRBD1 (5 bases). Germline V lookup: CDR1 MNHNS, CDR2 SASEGT. The V and J ends lost 2 bases and 7 bases respectively, with 9 bases between them. This CDR3 has 13 residues. The CDR3 loop reads CASSEKGSQPQHF. The CDR3 DNA reads TGTGCCAGCAGTGAAAAGGGGTCGCAGCCCCAGCATTTT.

The V call is TRBV4-3, the J call TRBJ2-3; 9 positions agree with TRBD1. V was clipped by 4 bases and J by 2 bases; unmatched bases: 10. CDR3 length: 17 amino acids. Germline V gene data show CDR1 as LGHNA and CDR2 as YSLEER. CDR3 in DNA: TGCGCCAGCAGCCGAGGCGCCGGGACAGGGACCACAGATACGCAGTATTTT. Translated, it gives CASSRGAGTGTTDTQYF.

The chain recombines TRBV18 with TRBJ1-5, with a tentative D call TRBD1 (6 bases). V was trimmed by 2 bases and J by 4 bases, leaving 15 bases between them. The CDR3 has 16 residues. The germline CDR1 and CDR2 sequences are KGHSH and LQKENI. CDR3: CASSPGGGHPNQPQHF. CDR3 in DNA: TGTGCCAGCTCACCAGGGGGGGGACACCCTAATCAGCCCCAGCATTTT.

This clone came up a few times. This chain connects TRBV5-1 to TRBJ1-4, with D possibly matching TRBD1 (5 bases). CDR1 and CDR2 (germline): SGHRS, YFSETQ. With 2 bases removed from V and 2 bases from J, the gap between germline ends came to 13 bases. This CDR3 contains 16 residues. CDR3: CASSFQGGRTNEKLFF. CDR3 in DNA: TGCGCCAGCAGCTTTCAGGGAGGTCGGACTAATGAAAAACTGTTTTTT.